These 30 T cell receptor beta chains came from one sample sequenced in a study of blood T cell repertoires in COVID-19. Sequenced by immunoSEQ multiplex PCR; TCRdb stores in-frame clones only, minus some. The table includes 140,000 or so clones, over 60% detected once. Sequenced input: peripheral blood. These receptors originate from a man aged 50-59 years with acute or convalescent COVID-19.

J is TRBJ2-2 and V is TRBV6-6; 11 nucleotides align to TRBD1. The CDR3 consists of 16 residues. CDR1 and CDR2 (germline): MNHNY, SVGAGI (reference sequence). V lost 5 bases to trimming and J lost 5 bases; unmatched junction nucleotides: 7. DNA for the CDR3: TGTGCCAGCAGTCCATCCGGGACAGGGGGGACCGGGGAGCTGTTTTTT. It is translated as CASSPSGTGGTGELFF.

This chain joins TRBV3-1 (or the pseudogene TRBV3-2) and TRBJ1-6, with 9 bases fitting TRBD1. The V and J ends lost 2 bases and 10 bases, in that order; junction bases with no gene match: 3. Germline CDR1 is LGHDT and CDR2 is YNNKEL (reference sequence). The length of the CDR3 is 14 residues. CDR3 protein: CASSQNRGLSPLHF. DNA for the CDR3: TGTGCCAGCAGCCAAAACAGGGGGCTGTCACCCCTCCACTTT.

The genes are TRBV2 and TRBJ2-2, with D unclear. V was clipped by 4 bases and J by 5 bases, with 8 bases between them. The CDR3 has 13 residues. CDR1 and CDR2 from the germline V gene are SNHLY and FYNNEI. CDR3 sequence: CASSGQWTGELFF. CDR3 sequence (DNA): TGTGCCAGCAGTGGCCAGTGGACCGGGGAGCTGTTTTTT.

The CDR3 sequence is CASSQEWGTGFSNYGYTF. CDR3 sequence (DNA): TGTGCCAGCAGCCAAGAGTGGGGGACAGGGTTTTCTAACTATGGCTACACCTTC. The chain has TRBV4-2 and TRBJ1-2; 9 positions agree with TRBD1. The germline CDR1 and CDR2 sequences are LGHNA and YNFKEQ. V shed 0 bases, J shed 0 bases, and the junction held 8 bases outside the gene matches. The CDR3 is 18 amino acids.

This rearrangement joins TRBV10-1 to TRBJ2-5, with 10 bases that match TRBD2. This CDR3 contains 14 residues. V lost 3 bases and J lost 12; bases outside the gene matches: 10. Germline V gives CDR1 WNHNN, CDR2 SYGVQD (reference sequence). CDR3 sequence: CASSEGLAGESKYF. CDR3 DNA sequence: TGCGCCAGCAGTGAAGGGCTAGCGGGGGAGTCGAAGTACTTC.

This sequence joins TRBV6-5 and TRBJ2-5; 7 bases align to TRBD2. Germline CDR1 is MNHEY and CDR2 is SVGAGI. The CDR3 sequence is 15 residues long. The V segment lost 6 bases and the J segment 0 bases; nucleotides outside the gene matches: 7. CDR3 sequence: CASSAYGGYQETQYF. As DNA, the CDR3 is TGTGCCAGCAGCGCCTACGGGGGGTACCAAGAGACCCAGTACTTC.

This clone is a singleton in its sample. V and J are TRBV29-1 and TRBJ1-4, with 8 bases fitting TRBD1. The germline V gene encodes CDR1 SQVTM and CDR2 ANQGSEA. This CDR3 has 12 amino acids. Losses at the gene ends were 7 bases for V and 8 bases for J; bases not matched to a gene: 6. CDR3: CSGLTGEEKLFF. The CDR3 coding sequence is TGCAGCGGACTGACAGGGGAGGAAAAACTGTTTTTT.

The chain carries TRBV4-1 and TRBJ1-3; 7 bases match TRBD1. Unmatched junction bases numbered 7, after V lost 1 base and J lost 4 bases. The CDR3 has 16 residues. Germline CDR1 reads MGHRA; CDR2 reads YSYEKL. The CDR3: CASSQGEGGAGNTIYF. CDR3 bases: TGCGCCAGCAGCCAAGGGGAAGGGGGCGCGGGAAACACCATATATTTT.

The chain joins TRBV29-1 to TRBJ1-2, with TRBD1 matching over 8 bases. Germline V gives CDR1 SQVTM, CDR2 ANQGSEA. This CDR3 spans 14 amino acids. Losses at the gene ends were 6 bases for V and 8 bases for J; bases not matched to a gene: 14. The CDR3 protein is CSVSPDRAGGGYTF. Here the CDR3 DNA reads TGCAGCGTCTCGCCGGACAGGGCCGGGGGAGGCTACACCTTC.

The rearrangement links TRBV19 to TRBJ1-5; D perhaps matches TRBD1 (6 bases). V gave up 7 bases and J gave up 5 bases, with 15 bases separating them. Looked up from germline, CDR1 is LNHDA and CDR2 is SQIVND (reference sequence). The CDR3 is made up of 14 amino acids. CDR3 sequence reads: CASTVTGGHQPQHF. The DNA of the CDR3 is TGTGCCAGTACCGTGACAGGTGGGCATCAGCCCCAGCATTTT. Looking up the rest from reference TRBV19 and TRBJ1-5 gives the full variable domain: DGGITQSPKYLFRKEGQNVTLSCEQNLNHDAMYWYRQDPGQGLRLIYYSQIVNDFQKGDIAEGYSVSREKKESFPLTVTSAQKNPTAFYLCASTVTGGHQPQHFGDGTRLSIL.

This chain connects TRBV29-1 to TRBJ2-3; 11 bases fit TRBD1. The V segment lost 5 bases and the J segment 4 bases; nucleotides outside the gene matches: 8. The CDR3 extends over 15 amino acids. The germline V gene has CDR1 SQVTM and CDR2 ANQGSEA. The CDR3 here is CSVHRRDRGADTQYF. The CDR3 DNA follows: TGCAGCGTTCACCGCCGGGACAGGGGGGCAGATACGCAGTATTTT.

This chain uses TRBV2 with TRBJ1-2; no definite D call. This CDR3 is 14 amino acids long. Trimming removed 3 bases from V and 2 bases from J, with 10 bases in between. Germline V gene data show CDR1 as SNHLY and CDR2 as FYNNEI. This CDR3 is CASSESQANYGYTF. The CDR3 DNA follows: TGTGCCAGCAGTGAGTCTCAAGCGAACTATGGCTACACCTTC.

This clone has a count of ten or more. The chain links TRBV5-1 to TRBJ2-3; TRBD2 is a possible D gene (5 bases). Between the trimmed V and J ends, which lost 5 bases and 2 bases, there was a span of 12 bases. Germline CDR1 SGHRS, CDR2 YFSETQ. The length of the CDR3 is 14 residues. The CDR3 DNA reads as TGCGCCAGCAGGAGGGCTAGCATCACAGATACGCAGTATTTT. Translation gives CASRRASITDTQYF.

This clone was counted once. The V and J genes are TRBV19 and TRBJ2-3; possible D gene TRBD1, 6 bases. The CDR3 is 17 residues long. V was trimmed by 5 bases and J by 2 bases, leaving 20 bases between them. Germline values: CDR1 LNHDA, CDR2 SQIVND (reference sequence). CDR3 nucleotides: TGTGCCAGTAGTGTCGACAGGCAGACCTCCTACACAGATACGCAGTATTTT. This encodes CASSVDRQTSYTDTQYF. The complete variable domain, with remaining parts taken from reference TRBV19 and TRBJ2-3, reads DGGITQSPKYLFRKEGQNVTLSCEQNLNHDAMYWYRQDPGQGLRLIYYSQIVNDFQKGDIAEGYSVSREKKESFPLTVTSAQKNPTAFYLCASSVDRQTSYTDTQYFGPGTRLTVL.

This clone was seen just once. The CDR3 DNA reads TGTGCCAGTAGTCGTTGGGCAGGGATTGATGGCTACACCTTC. Translated, it gives CASSRWAGIDGYTF. V and J are TRBV19 and TRBJ1-2; D might be TRBD1 (5 bases). Germline lookup yields CDR1 LNHDA and CDR2 SQIVND (reference sequence). Trimming took 5 bases from V and 6 from J, leaving 16 bases between them. This CDR3 contains 14 residues.

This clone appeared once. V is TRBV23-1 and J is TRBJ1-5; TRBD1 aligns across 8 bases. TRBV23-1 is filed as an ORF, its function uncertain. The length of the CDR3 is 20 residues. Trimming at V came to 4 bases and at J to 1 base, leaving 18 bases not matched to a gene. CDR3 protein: CASSRRFGDRSGQSNQPQHF. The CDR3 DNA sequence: TGCGCCAGCAGTCGGAGATTTGGGGACAGGTCGGGGCAGAGCAATCAGCCCCAGCATTTT.

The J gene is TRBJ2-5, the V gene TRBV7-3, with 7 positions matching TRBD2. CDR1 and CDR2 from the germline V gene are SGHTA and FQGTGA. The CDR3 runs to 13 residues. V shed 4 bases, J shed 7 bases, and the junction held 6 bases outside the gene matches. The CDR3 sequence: CASSSSGGGTQYF. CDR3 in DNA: TGTGCCAGCAGCTCGTCCGGCGGGGGGACCCAGTACTTC.

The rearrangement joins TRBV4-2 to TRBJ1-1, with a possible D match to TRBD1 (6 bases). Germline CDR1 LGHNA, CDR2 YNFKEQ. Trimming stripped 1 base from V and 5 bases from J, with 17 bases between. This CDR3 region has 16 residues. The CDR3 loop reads CASSQVPPWGRTEAFF. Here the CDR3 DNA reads TGTGCCAGCAGCCAAGTGCCCCCCTGGGGGCGTACTGAAGCTTTCTTT.

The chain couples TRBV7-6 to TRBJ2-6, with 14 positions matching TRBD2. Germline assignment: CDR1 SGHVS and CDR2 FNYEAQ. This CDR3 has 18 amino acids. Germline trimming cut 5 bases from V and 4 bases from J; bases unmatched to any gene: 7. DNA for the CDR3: TGTGCCAGCAGCCCTAGACTAGCGGGGGGGCTCGGGGCCAACGTCCTGACTTTC. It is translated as CASSPRLAGGLGANVLTF. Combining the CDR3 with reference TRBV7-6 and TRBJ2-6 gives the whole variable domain GAGVSQSPRYKVTKRGQDVALRCDPISGHVSLYWYRQALGQGPEFLTYFNYEAQQDKSGLPNDRFSAERPEGSISTLTIQRTEQRDSAMYRCASSPRLAGGLGANVLTFGAGSRLTVL.

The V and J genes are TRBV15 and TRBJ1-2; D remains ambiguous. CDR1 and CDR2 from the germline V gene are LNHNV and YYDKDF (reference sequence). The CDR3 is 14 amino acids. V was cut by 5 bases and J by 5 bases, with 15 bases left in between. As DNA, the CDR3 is TGTGCCACCAGCTTGGGTGGCCAGGTTTATGGCTACACCTTC. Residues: CATSLGGQVYGYTF.

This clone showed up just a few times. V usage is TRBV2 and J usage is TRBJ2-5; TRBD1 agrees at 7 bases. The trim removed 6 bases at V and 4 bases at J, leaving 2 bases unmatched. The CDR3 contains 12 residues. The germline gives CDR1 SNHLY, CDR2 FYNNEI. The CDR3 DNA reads TGTGCCAGCAGGGCAGGGGGAGAGACCCAGTACTTC. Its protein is CASRAGGETQYF. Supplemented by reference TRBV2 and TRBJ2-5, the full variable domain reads EPEVTQTPSHQVTQMGQEVILRCVPISNHLYFYWYRQILGQKVEFLVSFYNNEISEKSEIFDDQFSVERPDGSNFTLKIRSTKLEDSAMYFCASRAGGETQYFGPGTRLLVL.

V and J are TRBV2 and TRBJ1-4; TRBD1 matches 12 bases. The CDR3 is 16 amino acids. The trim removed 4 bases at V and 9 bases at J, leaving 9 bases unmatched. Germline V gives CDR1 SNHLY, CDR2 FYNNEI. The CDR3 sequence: CASSGGTGGGRQKLFF. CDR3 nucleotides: TGTGCCAGCAGTGGTGGGACAGGGGGCGGTCGCCAAAAACTGTTTTTT.

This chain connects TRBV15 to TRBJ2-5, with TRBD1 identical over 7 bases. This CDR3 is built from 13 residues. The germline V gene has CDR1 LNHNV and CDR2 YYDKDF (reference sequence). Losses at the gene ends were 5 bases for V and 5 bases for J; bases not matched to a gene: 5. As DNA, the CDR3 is TGTGCCACCAGCGGAAACAGGGGTGAGACCCAGTACTTC. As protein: CATSGNRGETQYF.

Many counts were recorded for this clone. CDR3 DNA: TGTGCCAGCAGCGTAGCAATGACAGGTCAAGAGACCCAGTACTTC. Amino acid sequence: CASSVAMTGQETQYF. The chain couples TRBV9 to TRBJ2-5; possible D gene TRBD1, 6 bases. The V and J ends lost 0 bases and 2 bases respectively, with 11 bases between them. The CDR3 runs to 15 residues. The germline gives CDR1 SGDLS, CDR2 YYNGEE.

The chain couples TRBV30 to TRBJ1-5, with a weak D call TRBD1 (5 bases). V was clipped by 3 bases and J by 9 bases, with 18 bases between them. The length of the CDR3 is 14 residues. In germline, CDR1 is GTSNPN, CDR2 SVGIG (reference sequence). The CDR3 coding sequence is TGTGCCTGGAGCGCGGGGGGGGGTGACCCGCCCCAGCATTTT. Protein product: CAWSAGGGDPPQHF.

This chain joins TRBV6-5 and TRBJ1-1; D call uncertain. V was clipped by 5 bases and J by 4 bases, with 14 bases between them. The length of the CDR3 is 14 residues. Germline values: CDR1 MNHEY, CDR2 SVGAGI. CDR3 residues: CASSTSGVGTEAFF. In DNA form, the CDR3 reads TGTGCCAGCAGTACCTCGGGAGTAGGCACTGAAGCTTTCTTT.

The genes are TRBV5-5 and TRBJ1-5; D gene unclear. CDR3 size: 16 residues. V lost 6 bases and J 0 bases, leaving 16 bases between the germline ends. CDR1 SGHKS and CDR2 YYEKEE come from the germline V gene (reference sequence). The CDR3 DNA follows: TGTGCCAGCAACACAAAGGCGGGGAGTAGCAATCAGCCCCAGCATTTT. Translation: CASNTKAGSSNQPQHF.

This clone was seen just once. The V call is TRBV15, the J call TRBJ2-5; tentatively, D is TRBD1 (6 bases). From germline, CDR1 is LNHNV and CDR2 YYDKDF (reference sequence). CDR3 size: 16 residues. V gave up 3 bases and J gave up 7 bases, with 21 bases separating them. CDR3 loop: CATSSGSPTGTRTQYF. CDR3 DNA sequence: TGTGCCACCAGCAGTGGGTCCCCTACAGGGACCCGGACCCAGTACTTC.

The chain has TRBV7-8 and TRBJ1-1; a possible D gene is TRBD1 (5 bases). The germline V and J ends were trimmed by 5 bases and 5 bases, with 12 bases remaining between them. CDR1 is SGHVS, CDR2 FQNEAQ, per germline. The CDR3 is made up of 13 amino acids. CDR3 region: CASSLGGGTEAFF. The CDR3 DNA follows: TGTGCCAGCAGCCTTGGGGGGGGTACTGAAGCTTTCTTT.

The CDR3: CASSLGTGAPGELFF. The DNA of the CDR3 is TGTGCCAGCAGTCTGGGGACAGGGGCCCCCGGGGAGCTGTTTTTT. The chain combines TRBV6-4 with TRBJ2-2, with 10 nucleotides matching TRBD1. V trimming: 5 bases; J trimming: 6 bases; junction bases outside the gene matches: 6. CDR3 length: 15 residues. Looked up from germline, CDR1 is MRHNA and CDR2 is SNTAGT.